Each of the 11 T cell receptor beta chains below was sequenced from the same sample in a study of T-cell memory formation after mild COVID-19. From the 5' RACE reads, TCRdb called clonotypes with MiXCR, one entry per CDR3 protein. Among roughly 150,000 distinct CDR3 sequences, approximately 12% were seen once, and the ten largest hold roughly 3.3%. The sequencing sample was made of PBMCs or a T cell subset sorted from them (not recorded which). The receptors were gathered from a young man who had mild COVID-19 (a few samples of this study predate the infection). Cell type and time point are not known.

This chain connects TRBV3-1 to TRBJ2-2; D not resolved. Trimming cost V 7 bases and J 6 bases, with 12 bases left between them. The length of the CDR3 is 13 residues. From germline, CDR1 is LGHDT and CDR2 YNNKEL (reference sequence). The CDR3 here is CASMILGSGELFF. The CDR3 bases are TGTGCCAGCATGATTTTGGGTTCCGGGGAGCTGTTTTTT.

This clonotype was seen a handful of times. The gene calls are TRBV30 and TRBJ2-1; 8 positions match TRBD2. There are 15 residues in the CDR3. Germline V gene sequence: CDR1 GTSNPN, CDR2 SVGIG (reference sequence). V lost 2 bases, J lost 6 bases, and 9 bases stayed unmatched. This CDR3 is CAWSRSGGPLNEQFF. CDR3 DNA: TGTGCCTGGAGTCGGAGCGGGGGTCCCCTCAATGAGCAGTTCTTC. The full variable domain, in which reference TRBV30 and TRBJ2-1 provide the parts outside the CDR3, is SQTIHQWPATLVQPVGSPLSLECTVEGTSNPNLYWYRQAAGRGLQLLFYSVGIGQISSEVPQNLSASRPQDRQFILSSKKLLLSDSGFYLCAWSRSGGPLNEQFFGPGTRLTVL.

In nucleotides, the CDR3 is TGTGCCAGCAGCATAAGAAACACCGGGGAGCTGTTTTTT. Encoded protein: CASSIRNTGELFF. This chain links TRBV7-2 with TRBJ2-2; D not certain. The ends were cut back, 5 bases at V and 2 bases at J, with 6 bases in the middle. CDR1 is SGHTA, CDR2 FQGNSA, per germline. The CDR3 spans 13 residues.

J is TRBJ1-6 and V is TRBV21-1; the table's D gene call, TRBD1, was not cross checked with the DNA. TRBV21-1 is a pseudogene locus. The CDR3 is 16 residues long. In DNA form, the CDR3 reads TGTGCCAGCAGCAAAGCGCTTCAGGGTTTTGATTCACCCCTCCACTTT. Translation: CASSKALQGFDSPLHF.

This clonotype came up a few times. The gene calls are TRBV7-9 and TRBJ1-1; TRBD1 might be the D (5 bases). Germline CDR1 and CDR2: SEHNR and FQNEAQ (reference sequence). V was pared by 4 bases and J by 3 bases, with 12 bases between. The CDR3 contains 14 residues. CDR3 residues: CASSSRGGDTEAFF. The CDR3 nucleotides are TGTGCCAGCAGCTCGCGGGGGGGGGACACTGAAGCTTTCTTT.

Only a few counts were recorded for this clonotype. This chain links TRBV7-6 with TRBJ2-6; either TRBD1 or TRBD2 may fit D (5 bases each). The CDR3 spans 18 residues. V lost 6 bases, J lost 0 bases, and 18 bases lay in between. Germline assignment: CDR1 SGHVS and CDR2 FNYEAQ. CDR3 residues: CASSTLRGPLSGANVLTF. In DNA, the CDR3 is TGTGCCAGCAGTACCCTTAGGGGACCGCTCTCTGGGGCCAACGTCCTGACTTTC.

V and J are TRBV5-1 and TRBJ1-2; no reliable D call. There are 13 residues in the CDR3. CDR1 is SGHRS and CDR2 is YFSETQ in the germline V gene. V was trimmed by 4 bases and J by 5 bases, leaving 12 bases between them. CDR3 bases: TGCGCCAGCAGCCCGACGTCGGAGTATGGCTACACCTTC. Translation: CASSPTSEYGYTF.

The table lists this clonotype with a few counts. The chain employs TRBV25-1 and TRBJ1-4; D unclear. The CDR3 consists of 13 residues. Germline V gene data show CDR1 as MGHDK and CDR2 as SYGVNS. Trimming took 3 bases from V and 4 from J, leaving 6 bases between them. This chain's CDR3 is CASSDGYNEKLFF. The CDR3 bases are TGTGCCAGCAGTGACGGGTATAATGAAAAACTGTTTTTT.

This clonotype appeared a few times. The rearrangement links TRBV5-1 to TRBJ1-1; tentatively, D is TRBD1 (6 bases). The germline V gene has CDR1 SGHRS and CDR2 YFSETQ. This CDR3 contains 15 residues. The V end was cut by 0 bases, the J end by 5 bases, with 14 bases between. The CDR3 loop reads CASSLAGGGSTEAFF. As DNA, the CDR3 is TGCGCCAGCAGCTTGGCCGGGGGCGGATCAACTGAAGCTTTCTTT.

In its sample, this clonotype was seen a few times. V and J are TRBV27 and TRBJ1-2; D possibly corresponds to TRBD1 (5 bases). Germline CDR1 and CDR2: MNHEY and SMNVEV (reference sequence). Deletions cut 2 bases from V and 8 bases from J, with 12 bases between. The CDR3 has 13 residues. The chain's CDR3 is CASSLSPGLGYTF. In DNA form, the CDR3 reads TGTGCCAGCAGTTTAAGCCCGGGGCTGGGCTACACCTTC.

CDR3 amino acids: CASSLQATLGSYEQYF. CDR3 sequence (DNA): TGCGCCAGCAGCTTGCAGGCGACGCTCGGGTCCTACGAGCAGTACTTC. V and J are TRBV5-1 and TRBJ2-7; D is unresolved. This CDR3 spans 16 amino acids. The germline V gene has CDR1 SGHRS and CDR2 YFSETQ. The V gene lost 1 base and the J gene lost 1 base, with 15 bases spanning the gap.